These 12 T cell receptor beta chains were sequenced from one sample in a study of blood T cells in healthy people across ages. For the second PCR, which ran for about 6 to 11 cycles, a sample-barcoded 5' primer and a J-beta primer mix were used. Each CDR3 protein gets one entry after TCRdb re-called the 5' RACE reads with MiXCR. The sample shows hundreds of thousands of distinct CDR3 sequences, 20% to 25% of them seen only once. The sample comprised blood. These receptors all come from a man aged 70 or older in good health.

This clonotype was seen more than once but under ten times. The chain joins TRBV18 to TRBJ2-7, with D perhaps TRBD2 (6 bases). Trimming removed 2 bases from V and 6 bases from J, with 14 bases in between. Germline V gene lookup returns CDR1 KGHSH and CDR2 LQKENI. The CDR3 has 14 residues. Here the CDR3 DNA reads TGTGCCAGCTCACCAGTGGCGGGAAGGGTCGAGCAGTACTTC. It encodes CASSPVAGRVEQYF.

The rearrangement joins TRBV5-1 to TRBJ2-2; tentatively, D is TRBD1 (5 bases). Germline lookup yields CDR1 SGHRS and CDR2 YFSETQ. Trimming took off 4 bases at V and 1 base at J, with 8 bases between the two ends. This CDR3 is built from 14 residues. This CDR3 reads CASSIDRNTGELFF. CDR3 nucleotides: TGCGCCAGCAGCATCGACAGGAACACCGGGGAGCTGTTTTTT.

The V and J genes are TRBV6-5 and TRBJ2-1; 7 nucleotides match TRBD2. Germline CDR1 reads MNHEY; CDR2 reads SVGAGI. Unmatched junction bases numbered 3, after V lost 4 bases and J lost 0 bases. The CDR3 consists of 15 residues. In nucleotides, the CDR3 is TGTGCCAGCAGTTGGCGCGGGAGCTCCTACAATGAGCAGTTCTTC. This codes for CASSWRGSSYNEQFF.

In its sample, this clonotype was seen many times. This chain connects TRBV20-1 to TRBJ1-2; 7 bases fit TRBD1. This CDR3 is built from 12 residues. From germline, CDR1 is DFQATT and CDR2 SNEGSKA (reference sequence). The junction had 4 bases not matched to a gene; V was cut back by 5 bases and J by 4 bases. Here the CDR3 reads CSAPQGVYGYTF. Written as DNA, the CDR3 is TGCAGTGCTCCTCAGGGGGTCTATGGCTACACCTTC.

The chain carries TRBV20-1 and TRBJ2-1; 7 nucleotides align to TRBD2. CDR3 length: 15 residues. Germline V CDR1 and CDR2: DFQATT, SNEGSKA (reference sequence). With 3 bases clipped from V and 4 bases from J, the junction kept 9 bases outside the gene matches. CDR3: CSASGGLTTYNEQFF. The CDR3 region has the DNA TGCAGTGCTAGTGGGGGACTAACCACATACAATGAGCAGTTCTTC.

The table lists this clonotype with a few counts. The V gene is TRBV4-3, the J gene TRBJ1-2, with D tentatively TRBD1 (6 bases). The V end lost 0 bases, the J end lost 8 bases, and 16 bases lay between the germline ends. Germline loops: CDR1 LGHNA, CDR2 YSLEER. This CDR3 region has 15 residues. CDR3 nucleotides: TGCGCCAGCAGCCAAGAGGCGGAGACAGGTTCAGGCTACACCTTC. This gives the protein CASSQEAETGSGYTF.

J is TRBJ2-2 and V is TRBV30; 7 nucleotides line up with TRBD1. The length of the CDR3 is 14 residues. The J segment lost 3 bases and the V segment lost 1 base, leaving 2 bases of the junction unmatched. Germline lookup yields CDR1 GTSNPN and CDR2 SVGIG (reference sequence). The CDR3 loop is CAWSGGGYTGELFF. The CDR3 region has the DNA TGTGCCTGGAGTGGAGGGGGCTACACCGGGGAGCTGTTTTTT.

The chain links TRBV12-3 or TRBV12-4 to TRBJ2-5; 9 nucleotides agree with TRBD1. Unmatched junction bases numbered 11, after V lost 7 bases and J lost 5 bases. There are 15 residues in the CDR3. The CDR3: CASTRQGGLEETQYF. The CDR3 bases are TGTGCCAGCACCAGACAGGGGGGGTTAGAGGAGACCCAGTACTTC.

CDR3 protein: CASSFRDREETQYF. The DNA for the CDR3 is TGTGCCAGCAGCTTCCGGGACAGGGAGGAGACCCAGTACTTC. This chain connects TRBV7-2 to TRBJ2-5, with TRBD1 identical over 9 bases. CDR1 SGHTA and CDR2 FQGNSA come from the germline V gene. Unmatched junction bases numbered 4, after V lost 3 bases and J lost 5 bases. The CDR3 runs to 14 residues.

Worth noting for this clonotype: This may arise from a read error, as a much more abundant clone is one base away. The CDR3 end shows no conserved phenylalanine or tryptophan, and so a read error is likely. Because the CDR3's place on the DNA is in doubt, the DNA is left out and the CDR3 is given as listed by TCRdb. This rearrangement joins TRBV10-3 to TRBJ2-5; TRBD2, the table's D call, was not compared with the DNA. The CDR3 length equals 11 residues, ends included. Germline V lookup: CDR1 ENHRY, CDR2 SYGVKD. This CDR3 reads CAISEAGTVYS.

The chain employs TRBV2 and TRBJ2-5; D gene ambiguous. Looked up from germline, CDR1 is SNHLY and CDR2 is FYNNEI. The CDR3 spans 12 residues. The germline V and J ends were trimmed by 7 bases and 5 bases, with 11 bases remaining between them. The CDR3 here is CASTLRGETQYF. The CDR3 bases are TGTGCCAGCACCCTGCGTGGGGAGACCCAGTACTTC.

In the case of this clonotype: At one end the junction does not follow the germline gene, possibly because of a read error. The V gene is TRBV28, the J gene TRBJ2-5; D gene unclear. Germline V lookup: CDR1 MDHEN, CDR2 SYDVKM. This CDR3 has 15 amino acids. CDR3 region: CAGSSTTTVSETQYF. CDR3 DNA sequence: TGTGCCGGCAGTTCAACCACGACTGTGTCGGAGACCCAGTACTTC.